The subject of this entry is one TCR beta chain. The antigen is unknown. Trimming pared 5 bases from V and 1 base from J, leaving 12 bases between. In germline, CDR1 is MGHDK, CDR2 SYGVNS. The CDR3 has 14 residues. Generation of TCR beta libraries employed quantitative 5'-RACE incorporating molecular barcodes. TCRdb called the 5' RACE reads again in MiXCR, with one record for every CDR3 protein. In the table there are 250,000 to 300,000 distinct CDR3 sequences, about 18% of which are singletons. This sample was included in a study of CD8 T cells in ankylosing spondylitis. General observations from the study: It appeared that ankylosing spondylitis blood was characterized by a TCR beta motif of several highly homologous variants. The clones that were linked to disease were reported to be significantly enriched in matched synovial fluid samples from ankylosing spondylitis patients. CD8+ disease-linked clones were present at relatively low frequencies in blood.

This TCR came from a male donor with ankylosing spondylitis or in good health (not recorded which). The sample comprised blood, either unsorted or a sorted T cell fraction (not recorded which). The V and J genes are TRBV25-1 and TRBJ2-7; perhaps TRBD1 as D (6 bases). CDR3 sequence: CASSYYGTSYEQYF. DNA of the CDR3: TGTGCCAGCAGTTATTACGGGACATCCTACGAGCAGTACTTC.